These 29 T cell receptor beta chains share one sample of origin, sequenced in a study of T cell responses to AZD1222 COVID-19 vaccine. The method was immunoSEQ multiplex PCR; TCRdb's version includes in-frame clones alone and lacks a portion of them. This repertoire shows around 130,000 clones, about 91% found once; its top ten account for about 1.9%. This sample comprised peripheral blood, obtained 28 days after the second AZD1222 dose. The receptors derive from an adult who received the AZD1222 COVID-19 vaccine.

This clone was counted a single time. The genes are TRBV5-1 and TRBJ2-1; TRBD2 matches at 11 bases. The CDR3 spans 15 residues. V shed 7 bases and J 6 bases; nucleotides not matched to a gene: 9. Germline V gene data show CDR1 as SGHRS and CDR2 as YFSETQ. DNA for the CDR3: TGCGCCAGCTATAAGACTAGCGGGACTGTCAATGAGCAGTTCTTC. Translating gives CASYKTSGTVNEQFF. The complete variable domain, with remaining parts taken from reference TRBV5-1 and TRBJ2-1, reads KAGVTQTPRYLIKTRGQQVTLSCSPISGHRSVSWYQQTPGQGLQFLFEYFSETQRNKGNFPGRFSGRQFSNSRSEMNVSTLELGDSALYLCASYKTSGTVNEQFFGPGTRLTVL.

The rearrangement links TRBV11-3 to TRBJ1-1; D gene ambiguous. Germline assignment: CDR1 SGHNT and CDR2 YENEEA. The CDR3 loop spans 14 amino acids. Trimming pared 3 bases from V and 1 base from J, leaving 9 bases between. Here the CDR3 DNA reads TGTGCCAGCAGCTTCTCAGGCAAGAACACTGAAGCTTTCTTT. Translation: CASSFSGKNTEAFF. The full variable domain, with the rest looked up from reference TRBV11-3 and TRBJ1-1, is EAGVVQSPRYKIIEKKQPVAFWCNPISGHNTLYWYLQNLGQGPELLIRYENEEAVDDSQLPKDRFSAERLKGVDSTLKIQPAELGDSAVYLCASSFSGKNTEAFFGQGTRLTVV.

J is TRBJ1-4 and V is TRBV18; no reliable D call. CDR1 and CDR2 (germline): KGHSH, LQKENI. CDR3 length: 15 amino acids. V was cut by 6 bases and J by 3 bases, with 14 bases left in between. CDR3 protein: CASSQNSGANEKLFF. DNA of the CDR3: TGTGCCAGCTCCCAAAACAGCGGGGCTAATGAAAAACTGTTTTTT.

The rearrangement links TRBV7-2 to TRBJ2-5, with 9 bases identical to TRBD2. This CDR3 comprises 17 residues. Trimming cost V 1 base and J 5 bases; bases outside gene matches: 11. Germline CDR1 reads SGHTA; CDR2 reads FQGNSA. The CDR3 sequence is CASSLVGLAVSRETQYF. In DNA, the CDR3 is TGTGCCAGCAGCTTAGTGGGACTAGCAGTGTCAAGGGAGACCCAGTACTTC. Full variable domain (outside the CDR3, taken from reference TRBV7-2 and TRBJ2-5): GAGVSQSPSNKVTEKGKDVELRCDPISGHTALYWYRQSLGQGLEFLIYFQGNSAPDKSGLPSDRFSAERTGGSVSTLTIQRTQQEDSAVYLCASSLVGLAVSRETQYFGPGTRLLVL.

The chain combines TRBV11-2 with TRBJ1-1; D remains unclear. Germline loops: CDR1 SGHAT, CDR2 FQNNGV. The CDR3 runs 19 residues. Trimming shortened V by 0 bases and J by 3 bases, and 23 bases separated the two germline ends. The CDR3 DNA reads TGTGCCAGCAGCTTAGATCCGGGGAATGCAGTAGGATTGGACACTGAAGCTTTCTTT. This translates into CASSLDPGNAVGLDTEAFF. The full variable domain, rest sourced from reference TRBV11-2 and TRBJ1-1, is EAGVAQSPRYKIIEKRQSVAFWCNPISGHATLYWYQQILGQGPKLLIQFQNNGVVDDSQLPKDRFSAERLKGVDSTLKIQPAKLEDSAVYLCASSLDPGNAVGLDTEAFFGQGTRLTVV.

This sequence joins TRBV6-5 and TRBJ2-7; 10 nucleotides line up with TRBD1. V shed 8 bases, J shed 3 bases, and the junction held 1 base outside the gene matches. Germline V gene sequence: CDR1 MNHEY, CDR2 SVGAGI. The CDR3 has 12 residues. The DNA for the CDR3 is TGTGCCAGCGGACAGGGGGGCTACGAGCAGTACTTC. Translating gives CASGQGGYEQYF.

V usage is TRBV6-2 or TRBV6-3 and J usage is TRBJ1-2; D is unresolved. The CDR3 sequence is 12 residues long. CDR1 and CDR2 (germline): MNHEY, SVGEGT. The V end lost 4 bases, the J end lost 7 bases, and 10 bases lay between the germline ends. The CDR3 reads CASSLTGLGYTF. The CDR3 bases are TGTGCCAGCAGTTTGACCGGGCTTGGCTACACCTTC.

Written as DNA, the CDR3 is TGTGCCAGCAGTTTATCGACGGACGAGAACACTGAAGCTTTCTTT. This translates into CASSLSTDENTEAFF. The rearrangement links TRBV27 to TRBJ1-1, with D hard to call. CDR1 and CDR2 (germline): MNHEY, SMNVEV (reference sequence). The CDR3 consists of 15 residues. Trimming left V 0 bases short and J 1 base short, with 9 bases between.

This clone has just one count. The chain couples TRBV5-1 to TRBJ1-2; D perhaps matches TRBD1 (5 bases). The germline CDR1 and CDR2 sequences are SGHRS and YFSETQ. The V gene lost 0 bases and the J gene lost 5 bases, with 14 bases spanning the gap. The CDR3 is 15 amino acids. This chain's CDR3 is CASSLEGVSSYGYTF. CDR3 coding DNA: TGCGCCAGCAGCTTGGAAGGGGTCAGTTCTTATGGCTACACCTTC.

The V and J genes are TRBV5-1 and TRBJ1-3; 9 nucleotides agree with TRBD1. The germline V gene encodes CDR1 SGHRS and CDR2 YFSETQ. CDR3 length: 16 amino acids. V lost 3 bases, J lost 0 bases, and 4 bases stayed unmatched. The CDR3 DNA sequence: TGCGCCAGCAGCTCCGGACAGGGGTACTCTGGAAACACCATATATTTT. Its translation is CASSSGQGYSGNTIYF. Variable domain in full (rest from reference TRBV5-1 and TRBJ1-3): KAGVTQTPRYLIKTRGQQVTLSCSPISGHRSVSWYQQTPGQGLQFLFEYFSETQRNKGNFPGRFSGRQFSNSRSEMNVSTLELGDSALYLCASSSGQGYSGNTIYFGEGSWLTVV.

The V and J genes are TRBV3-1 (or the pseudogene TRBV3-2) and TRBJ1-5; D might be TRBD1 (5 bases). V dropped 4 bases and J dropped 2 bases, with 12 bases sitting between them. The CDR3 loop spans 15 amino acids. Germline V lookup: CDR1 LGHDT, CDR2 YNNKEL (reference sequence). This CDR3 reads CASSLTGEGNQPQHF. CDR3 sequence (DNA): TGTGCCAGCAGCCTTACGGGGGAGGGCAATCAGCCCCAGCATTTT.

The chain is built from TRBV7-6 and TRBJ2-5; 8 bases agree with TRBD2. This CDR3 contains 14 residues. Unmatched junction bases numbered 6, after V lost 3 bases and J lost 6 bases. Per the germline V gene, CDR1 is SGHVS and CDR2 is FNYEAQ. The CDR3 bases are TGTGCCAGCAGCTTCCCGGGGGGGGGCAAGACCCAGTACTTC. Protein sequence: CASSFPGGGKTQYF.

This chain connects TRBV4-1 to TRBJ2-3; D is unclear. Germline V lookup: CDR1 MGHRA, CDR2 YSYEKL. There are 14 residues in the CDR3. V lost 4 bases and J lost 0, with 8 bases in between. As DNA, the CDR3 is TGCGCCAGCAGCCTGGCCCCAAGCACAGATACGCAGTATTTT. This gives the protein CASSLAPSTDTQYF.

This sequence joins TRBV5-4 and TRBJ2-3; 12 nucleotides line up with TRBD2. Unmatched junction bases numbered 6, after V lost 4 bases and J lost 6 bases. This CDR3 is 15 amino acids long. From germline, CDR1 is SGHNT and CDR2 YYREEE (reference sequence). The CDR3 here is CASSLRTSGMDTQYF. As DNA, the CDR3 is TGTGCCAGCAGCCTGAGGACTAGCGGGATGGATACGCAGTATTTT.

In its sample, this clone was seen a few times. CDR3 loop: CASSSRLEAIRNEQFF. The CDR3 region has the DNA TGTGCCAGCAGTTCCCGACTAGAAGCGATTAGGAATGAGCAGTTCTTC. The genes are TRBV6-2 or TRBV6-3 and TRBJ2-1; D may be TRBD2 (6 bases). Germline CDR1 is MNHEY and CDR2 is SVGEGT. The CDR3 spans 16 residues. V was cut by 4 bases and J by 7 bases, with 20 bases left in between.

V gene TRBV6-1 combines with J gene TRBJ1-5, with unresolved D. V shed 0 bases and J shed 6 bases, with 12 bases lying between them. In germline, CDR1 is MNHNS, CDR2 SASEGT. The CDR3 is 15 amino acids. Here the CDR3 reads CASSEAVQVGQPQHF. DNA for the CDR3: TGTGCCAGCAGTGAAGCGGTGCAGGTAGGTCAGCCCCAGCATTTT.

This rearrangement joins TRBV2 to TRBJ1-1; D uncertain. The CDR3 covers 15 residues. V lost 4 bases and J lost 0, with 12 bases in between. The germline V gene encodes CDR1 SNHLY and CDR2 FYNNEI. In DNA form, the CDR3 reads TGTGCCAGCAGTGTAAACCTAAGGGTGAACACTGAAGCTTTCTTT. Amino acid sequence: CASSVNLRVNTEAFF. Variable domain in full (rest from reference TRBV2 and TRBJ1-1): EPEVTQTPSHQVTQMGQEVILRCVPISNHLYFYWYRQILGQKVEFLVSFYNNEISEKSEIFDDQFSVERPDGSNFTLKIRSTKLEDSAMYFCASSVNLRVNTEAFFGQGTRLTVV.

The V and J genes are TRBV28 and TRBJ2-4; 8 nucleotides line up with TRBD1. The germline V gene encodes CDR1 MDHEN and CDR2 SYDVKM. The ends lost 6 bases at V and 8 bases at J; junction bases unmatched: 9. The CDR3 loop spans 14 amino acids. CDR3 region: CASREQGGGDIQYF. As DNA, the CDR3 is TGTGCCAGCAGGGAACAGGGGGGTGGGGACATTCAGTACTTC. The full variable domain, rest sourced from reference TRBV28 and TRBJ2-4, is DVKVTQSSRYLVKRTGEKVFLECVQDMDHENMFWYRQDPGLGLRLIYFSYDVKMKEKGDIPEGYSVSREKKERFSLILESASTNQTSMYLCASREQGGGDIQYFGAGTRLSVL.

The chain has TRBV5-1 and TRBJ1-3; maybe TRBD1 (5 bases). CDR3 length: 13 residues. Germline V gene sequence: CDR1 SGHRS, CDR2 YFSETQ. V lost 4 bases, J lost 3 bases, and 8 bases lay in between. CDR3 DNA: TGCGCCAGCAGCGAGGGGTATGGAAACACCATATATTTT. Its translation: CASSEGYGNTIYF.

This sequence joins TRBV6-2 or TRBV6-3 and TRBJ2-5; D remains unclear. The CDR3 loop spans 13 amino acids. Trimming shortened V by 5 bases and J by 5 bases, and 12 bases separated the two germline ends. Germline-derived CDR1 and CDR2 are MNHEY and SVGEGT. This chain's CDR3 is CASSPRPTETQYF. Written as DNA, the CDR3 is TGTGCCAGCAGTCCCCGTCCCACGGAGACCCAGTACTTC.

There are a few counts of this clone. The chain recombines TRBV11-2 with TRBJ1-2; 9 nucleotides agree with TRBD1. CDR1 is SGHAT and CDR2 is FQNNGV in the germline V gene. V dropped 4 bases and J dropped 3; count of bases not matched to a gene: 9. This CDR3 region has 16 residues. CDR3 sequence reads: CASSSLQGARDYGYTF. CDR3 DNA sequence: TGTGCCAGCAGCTCGCTACAGGGGGCGCGGGACTATGGCTACACCTTC.

The V and J genes are TRBV2 and TRBJ1-1; perhaps TRBD1 as D (5 bases). CDR1 and CDR2 from the germline V gene are SNHLY and FYNNEI. The CDR3 is made up of 13 amino acids. The V gene lost 6 bases and the J gene lost 1 base, with 9 bases spanning the gap. CDR3 sequence (DNA): TGTGCCAGCAGGTGGGGGGAGAACACTGAAGCTTTCTTT. Amino acid sequence: CASRWGENTEAFF.

This chain uses TRBV2 with TRBJ1-1, with D possibly matching TRBD1 (5 bases). V was cut by 6 bases and J by 7 bases, with 18 bases left in between. The germline CDR1 and CDR2 sequences are SNHLY and FYNNEI. The CDR3 is made up of 14 amino acids. The CDR3 DNA follows: TGTGCCAGCAGCGAGGTGACGGGGCGGGTTGAAGCTTTCTTT. It codes for CASSEVTGRVEAFF.

V usage is TRBV5-4 and J usage is TRBJ2-3; 11 nucleotides agree with TRBD2. Germline CDR1 is SGHNT and CDR2 is YYREEE (reference sequence). Trimming at V came to 2 bases and at J to 5 bases, leaving 7 bases not matched to a gene. This CDR3 has 16 amino acids. CDR3 sequence reads: CASSFLAGGQGDTQYF. The CDR3 DNA follows: TGTGCCAGCAGCTTCTTAGCGGGAGGGCAGGGAGATACGCAGTATTTT.

This chain uses TRBV3-1 (or the pseudogene TRBV3-2) with TRBJ1-4; TRBD1 aligns across 7 bases. After removal of 3 bases from V and 4 bases from J, the junction contained 2 bases not matched to a gene. The CDR3 runs 14 residues. Germline CDR1 reads LGHDT; CDR2 reads YNNKEL (reference sequence). The chain's CDR3 is CASSQGQNNEKLFF. The CDR3 region has the DNA TGTGCCAGCAGCCAGGGACAGAATAATGAAAAACTGTTTTTT.

The J gene is TRBJ1-1, the V gene TRBV28; tentatively, D is TRBD1 (5 bases). There are 16 residues in the CDR3. Looked up from germline, CDR1 is MDHEN and CDR2 is SYDVKM. Trimming removed 7 bases from V and 0 bases from J, with 18 bases in between. In DNA form, the CDR3 reads TGTGCCAGCACCGAAGGGTGGGGCAGGATGAACACTGAAGCTTTCTTT. It codes for CASTEGWGRMNTEAFF.

The rearrangement uses TRBV19 and TRBJ2-7; 7 bases map to TRBD1. V was clipped by 0 bases and J by 2 bases; unmatched bases: 13. Germline CDR1 LNHDA, CDR2 SQIVND (reference sequence). The CDR3 totals 18 residues. This CDR3 reads CASSIDFIGTEITYEQYF. CDR3 in DNA: TGTGCCAGTAGTATAGACTTTATAGGGACAGAGATCACCTACGAGCAGTACTTC.

This chain joins TRBV6-5 and TRBJ2-5; 7 bases fit TRBD2. The junction had 8 bases not matched to a gene; V was cut back by 8 bases and J by 5 bases. The CDR3 contains 13 residues. Germline V gene data show CDR1 as MNHEY and CDR2 as SVGAGI. This CDR3 reads CASFGGSSETQYF. The CDR3 region has the DNA TGTGCCAGCTTTGGCGGGAGTTCGGAGACCCAGTACTTC.

This sequence joins TRBV7-2 and TRBJ2-1; D unresolved. Germline CDR1 and CDR2: SGHTA and FQGNSA. The CDR3 totals 14 residues. Trimming stripped 4 bases from V and 6 bases from J, with 13 bases between. The CDR3 DNA is TGTGCCAGCAGCTCCCCGACCTTTTTCAATGAGCAGTTCTTC. Translating gives CASSSPTFFNEQFF.